This T cell receptor beta chain stems from a study of T cell responses to AZD1222 COVID-19 vaccine. Overall study results and limits: Reportedly, close to half of spike-specific TCRs are directed against unmutated variant regions. After two AZD1222 doses, spike-specific TCR breadth and depth rose versus day 0. Among vaccine-associated CD4 TCRs, coverage spanned spike, with dominance at 160-218 and 743-854.

This clone was found once. Its antigen is still unknown. TCRdb's table, derived via immunoSEQ multiplex PCR, lists solely in-frame clones and lacks some. The data show some 120,000 clones, with 90% seen just once and just over 4% held by the top ten. Germline V gene data show CDR1 as KGHDR and CDR2 as SFDVKD. V dropped 4 bases and J dropped 5; count of bases not matched to a gene: 8. This CDR3 contains 16 residues. J is TRBJ2-1 and V is TRBV24-1; TRBD1 agrees at 9 bases. This sequence originates from an adult who received the MenACWY meningococcal vaccine as a control. The starting material was peripheral blood, obtained 28 days after the second dose of the MenACWY control vaccine. CDR3 coding DNA: TGTGCCACCAGTGACGTAAACAGGGGGCTAAACAATGAGCAGTTCTTC. It is translated as CATSDVNRGLNNEQFF.